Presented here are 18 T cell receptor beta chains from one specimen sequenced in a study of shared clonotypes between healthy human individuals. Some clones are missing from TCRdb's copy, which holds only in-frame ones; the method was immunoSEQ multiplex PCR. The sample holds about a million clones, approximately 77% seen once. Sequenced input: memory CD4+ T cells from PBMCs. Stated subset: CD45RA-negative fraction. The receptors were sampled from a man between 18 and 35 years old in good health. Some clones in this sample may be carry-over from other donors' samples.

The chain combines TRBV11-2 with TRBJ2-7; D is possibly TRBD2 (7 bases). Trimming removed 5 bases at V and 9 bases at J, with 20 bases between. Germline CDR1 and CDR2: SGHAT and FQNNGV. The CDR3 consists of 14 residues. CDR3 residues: CASSKSGAGGLQYF. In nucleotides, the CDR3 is TGTGCCAGCAGCAAAAGCGGGGCCGGGGGGCTGCAGTACTTC. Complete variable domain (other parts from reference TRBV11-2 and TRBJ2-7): EAGVAQSPRYKIIEKRQSVAFWCNPISGHATLYWYQQILGQGPKLLIQFQNNGVVDDSQLPKDRFSAERLKGVDSTLKIQPAKLEDSAVYLCASSKSGAGGLQYFGPGTRLTVT.

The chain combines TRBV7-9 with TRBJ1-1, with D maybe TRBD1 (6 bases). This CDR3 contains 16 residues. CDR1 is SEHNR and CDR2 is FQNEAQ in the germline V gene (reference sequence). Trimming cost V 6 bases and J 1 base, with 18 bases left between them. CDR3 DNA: TGTGCCAGCAGACTCCTATCAGGGGTGGCGAACACTGAAGCTTTCTTT. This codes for CASRLLSGVANTEAFF.

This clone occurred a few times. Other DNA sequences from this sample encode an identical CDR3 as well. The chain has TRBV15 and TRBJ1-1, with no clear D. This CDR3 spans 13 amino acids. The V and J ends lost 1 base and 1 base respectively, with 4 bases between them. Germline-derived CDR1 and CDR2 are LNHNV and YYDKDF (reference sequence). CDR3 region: CATSRVGNTEAFF. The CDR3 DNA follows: TGTGCCACCAGCAGAGTTGGGAACACTGAAGCTTTCTTT.

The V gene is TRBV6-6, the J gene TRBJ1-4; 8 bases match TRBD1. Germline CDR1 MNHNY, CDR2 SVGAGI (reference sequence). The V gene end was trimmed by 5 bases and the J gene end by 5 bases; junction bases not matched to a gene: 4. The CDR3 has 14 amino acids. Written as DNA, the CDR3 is TGTGCCAGCAGTAGGACAGGGACGAATGAAAAACTGTTTTTT. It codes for CASSRTGTNEKLFF.

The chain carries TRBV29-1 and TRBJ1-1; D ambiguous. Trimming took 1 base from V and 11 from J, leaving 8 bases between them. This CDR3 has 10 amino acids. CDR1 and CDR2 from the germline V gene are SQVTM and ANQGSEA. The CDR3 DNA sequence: TGCAGCGTTGAAGCCGCGGAGGCTTTCTTT. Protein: CSVEAAEAFF.

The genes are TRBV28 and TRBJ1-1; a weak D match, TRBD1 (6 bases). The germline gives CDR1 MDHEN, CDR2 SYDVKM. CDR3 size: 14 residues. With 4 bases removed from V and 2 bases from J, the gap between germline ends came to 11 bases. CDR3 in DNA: TGTGCCAGCAGTTATTCACAGGGTAACACTGAAGCTTTCTTT. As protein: CASSYSQGNTEAFF.

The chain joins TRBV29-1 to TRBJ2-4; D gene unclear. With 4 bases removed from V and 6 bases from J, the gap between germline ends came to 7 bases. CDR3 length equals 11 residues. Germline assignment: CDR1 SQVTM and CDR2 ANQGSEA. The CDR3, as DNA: TGCAGCGTTGGGACGGTAAACATTCAGTACTTC. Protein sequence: CSVGTVNIQYF.

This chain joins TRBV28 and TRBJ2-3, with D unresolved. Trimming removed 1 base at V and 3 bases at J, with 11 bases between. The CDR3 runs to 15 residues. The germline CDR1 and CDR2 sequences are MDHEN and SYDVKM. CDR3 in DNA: TGTGCCAGCAGTTTATCGCCCCCCGGGACAGATACGCAGTATTTT. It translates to CASSLSPPGTDTQYF.

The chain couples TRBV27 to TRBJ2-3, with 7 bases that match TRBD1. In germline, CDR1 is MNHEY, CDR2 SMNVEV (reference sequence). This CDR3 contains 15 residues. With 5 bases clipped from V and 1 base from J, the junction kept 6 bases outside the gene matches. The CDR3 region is CASSKGRGRTDTQYF. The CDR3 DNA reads TGTGCCAGCAGTAAGGGAAGGGGGCGCACAGATACGCAGTATTTT.

The CDR3 protein is CASSLEGTGLSGYTF. CDR3 nucleotide sequence: TGCGCCAGCAGCTTGGAGGGCACAGGGCTAAGTGGCTACACCTTC. The J gene is TRBJ1-2, the V gene TRBV5-1; D might be TRBD1 (6 bases). Trimming removed 0 bases from V and 7 bases from J, with 16 bases in between. Germline V gene data show CDR1 as SGHRS and CDR2 as YFSETQ. CDR3 length: 15 amino acids. Combining the CDR3 with reference TRBV5-1 and TRBJ1-2 gives the whole variable domain KAGVTQTPRYLIKTRGQQVTLSCSPISGHRSVSWYQQTPGQGLQFLFEYFSETQRNKGNFPGRFSGRQFSNSRSEMNVSTLELGDSALYLCASSLEGTGLSGYTFGSGTRLTVV.

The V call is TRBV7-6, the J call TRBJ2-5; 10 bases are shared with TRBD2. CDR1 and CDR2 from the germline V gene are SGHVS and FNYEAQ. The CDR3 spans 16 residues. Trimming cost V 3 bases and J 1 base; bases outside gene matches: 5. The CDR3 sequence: CASSLETSGLQETQYF. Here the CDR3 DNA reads TGTGCCAGCAGCTTGGAGACTAGCGGGCTCCAAGAGACCCAGTACTTC.

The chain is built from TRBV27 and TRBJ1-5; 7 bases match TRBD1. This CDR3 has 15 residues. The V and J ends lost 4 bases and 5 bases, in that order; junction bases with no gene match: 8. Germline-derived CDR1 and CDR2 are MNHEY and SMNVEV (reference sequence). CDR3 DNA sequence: TGTGCCAGCAGTTCTTCTAGGGGGCTTCATCAGCCCCAGCATTTT. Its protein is CASSSSRGLHQPQHF.

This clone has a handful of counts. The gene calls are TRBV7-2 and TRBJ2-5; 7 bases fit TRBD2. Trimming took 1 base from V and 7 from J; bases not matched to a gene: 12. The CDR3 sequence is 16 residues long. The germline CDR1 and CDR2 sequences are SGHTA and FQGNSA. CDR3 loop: CASSLDSSGAWGTQYF. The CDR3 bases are TGTGCCAGCAGCTTAGACTCTAGCGGAGCATGGGGGACCCAGTACTTC. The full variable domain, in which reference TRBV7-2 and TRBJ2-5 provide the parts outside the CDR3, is GAGVSQSPSNKVTEKGKDVELRCDPISGHTALYWYRQSLGQGLEFLIYFQGNSAPDKSGLPSDRFSAERTGGSVSTLTIQRTQQEDSAVYLCASSLDSSGAWGTQYFGPGTRLLVL.

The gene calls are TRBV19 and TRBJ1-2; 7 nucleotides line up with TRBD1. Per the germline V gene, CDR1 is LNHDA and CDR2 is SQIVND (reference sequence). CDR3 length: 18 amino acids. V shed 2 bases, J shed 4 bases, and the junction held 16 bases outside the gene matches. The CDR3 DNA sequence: TGTGCCAGTAGTATAACCCCGGGGACAGCCCATAGGACCTATGGCTACACCTTC. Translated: CASSITPGTAHRTYGYTF.

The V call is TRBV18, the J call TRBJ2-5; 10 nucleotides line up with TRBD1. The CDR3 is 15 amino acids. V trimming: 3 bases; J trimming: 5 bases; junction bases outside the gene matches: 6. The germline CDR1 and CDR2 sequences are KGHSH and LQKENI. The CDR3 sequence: CASSPRQGAGETQYF. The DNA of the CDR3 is TGTGCCAGCTCACCGAGACAGGGGGCCGGGGAGACCCAGTACTTC.

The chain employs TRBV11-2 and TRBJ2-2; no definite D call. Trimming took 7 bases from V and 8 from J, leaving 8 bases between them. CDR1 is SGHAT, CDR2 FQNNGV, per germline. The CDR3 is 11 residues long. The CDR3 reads CASTPRGELFF. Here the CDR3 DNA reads TGTGCCAGCACCCCACGGGGGGAGCTGTTTTTT.

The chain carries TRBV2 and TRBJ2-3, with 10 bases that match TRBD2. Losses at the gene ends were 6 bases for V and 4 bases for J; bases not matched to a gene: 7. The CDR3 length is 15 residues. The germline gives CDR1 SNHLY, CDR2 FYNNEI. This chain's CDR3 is CASRPLAGVPDTQYF. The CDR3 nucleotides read TGTGCCAGCAGGCCTCTAGCGGGAGTCCCAGATACGCAGTATTTT.

CDR3 DNA: TGTGCCAGCAGCTTGAGCCTAGCGGGGACAGATACGCAGTATTTT. Translated, it gives CASSLSLAGTDTQYF. This chain joins TRBV5-4 and TRBJ2-3, with TRBD2 matching 9 bases. This CDR3 is 15 amino acids long. Germline trimming cut 1 base from V and 3 bases from J; bases unmatched to any gene: 3. In germline, CDR1 is SGHNT, CDR2 YYREEE (reference sequence).